The 15 T cell receptor beta chains in this list originate from one sample, sequenced in a study of cytomegalovirus exposure and HLA in healthy donors. The PCR made use of 60 Vbeta and 13 Jbeta primers. This table comes from immunoSEQ multiplex PCR, and its TCRdb copy is limited to in-frame clones, with some not included. The data hold 140,000 or so clones, with roughly 80% observed a single time. The sequenced sample was PBMCs. Receptor source: a middle-aged woman in good health and CMV-seropositive.

V usage is TRBV11-2 and J usage is TRBJ2-5; 8 nucleotides align to TRBD1. J was trimmed by 2 bases and V by 4 bases; bases with no gene match: 9. Germline V gene lookup returns CDR1 SGHAT and CDR2 FQNNGV. The CDR3 sequence is 16 residues long. In DNA form, the CDR3 reads TGTGCCAGCAGCTACCGCTTTGACAGGGGACAAGAGACCCAGTACTTC. Residues: CASSYRFDRGQETQYF.

This chain links TRBV2 with TRBJ1-2, with a possible D match to TRBD1 (6 bases). This CDR3 region has 12 residues. The V and J ends lost 6 bases and 6 bases respectively, with 11 bases between them. The germline V gene has CDR1 SNHLY and CDR2 FYNNEI. The CDR3 DNA sequence: TGTGCCAGCAGAGTACAGGGTGATGGCTACACCTTC. Amino acids: CASRVQGDGYTF.

The chain employs TRBV7-9 and TRBJ1-4; 7 nucleotides agree with TRBD1. The CDR3 length is 14 residues. Germline CDR1 and CDR2: SEHNR and FQNEAQ (reference sequence). After removal of 0 bases from V and 5 bases from J, the junction contained 0 bases not matched to a gene. Here the CDR3 DNA reads TGTGCCAGCAGCTTAGCACAGGGGAATGAAAAACTGTTTTTT. This codes for CASSLAQGNEKLFF. Variable domain in full (rest from reference TRBV7-9 and TRBJ1-4): DTGVSQNPRHKITKRGQNVTFRCDPISEHNRLYWYRQTLGQGPEFLTYFQNEAQLEKSRLLSDRFSAERPKGSFSTLEIQRTEQGDSAMYLCASSLAQGNEKLFFGSGTQLSVL.

To note about this clone: Other DNA sequences in the sample encode the same CDR3. The chain couples TRBV9 to TRBJ1-6; 7 bases fit TRBD1. The CDR3 is made up of 15 amino acids. The ends lost 0 bases at V and 7 bases at J; junction bases unmatched: 4. Per the germline V gene, CDR1 is SGDLS and CDR2 is YYNGEE. The CDR3 bases are TGTGCCAGCAGCGTAGGAGGGACAGAAAATTCACCCCTCCACTTT. Its translation: CASSVGGTENSPLHF.

This chain links TRBV7-2 with TRBJ2-2; possibly TRBD1 for D (5 bases). Trimming took 1 base from V and 6 from J, leaving 15 bases between them. Germline CDR1 is SGHTA and CDR2 is FQGNSA. The CDR3 has 16 residues. The CDR3 loop is CASSLGAGRRAGELFF. CDR3 DNA: TGTGCCAGCAGCTTAGGGGCAGGGCGGCGTGCCGGGGAGCTGTTTTTT.

V usage is TRBV4-2 and J usage is TRBJ1-1, with 7 bases identical to TRBD1. The V segment lost 7 bases and the J segment 1 base; nucleotides outside the gene matches: 6. Germline V lookup: CDR1 LGHNA, CDR2 YNFKEQ. The CDR3 length is 14 residues. In DNA form, the CDR3 reads TGTGCCAGCACCCCAGGGACAGCGAACACTGAAGCTTTCTTT. Its translation: CASTPGTANTEAFF.

The J gene is TRBJ2-7, the V gene TRBV6-6, with 7 positions matching TRBD1. The length of the CDR3 is 15 residues. V gave up 6 bases and J gave up 1 base; unmatched junction bases: 9. In germline, CDR1 is MNHNY, CDR2 SVGAGI (reference sequence). CDR3 region: CASSLDREGSYEQYF. The CDR3 DNA sequence: TGTGCCAGCAGCCTCGACAGGGAAGGTTCCTACGAGCAGTACTTC.

This clone appeared a few times. J is TRBJ1-1 and V is TRBV6-5; no firm D call. This CDR3 is 12 amino acids long. CDR1 is MNHEY and CDR2 is SVGAGI in the germline V gene. V shed 9 bases and J shed 2 bases, with 10 bases lying between them. CDR3 DNA sequence: TGTGCCAGTGCCTCACTCAACACTGAAGCTTTCTTT. It specifies CASASLNTEAFF.

The chain links TRBV7-9 to TRBJ1-2, with 7 bases that match TRBD1. With V trimmed by 3 bases and J by 2 bases, 3 bases remained unmatched. The germline V gene encodes CDR1 SEHNR and CDR2 FQNEAQ (reference sequence). The CDR3 loop spans 14 amino acids. For the CDR3, the DNA is TGTGCCAGCAGCTTGCAAGGGGGCAACTATGGCTACACCTTC. This sequence encodes CASSLQGGNYGYTF. Filled out from reference TRBV7-9 and TRBJ1-2, the complete variable domain reads DTGVSQNPRHKITKRGQNVTFRCDPISEHNRLYWYRQTLGQGPEFLTYFQNEAQLEKSRLLSDRFSAERPKGSFSTLEIQRTEQGDSAMYLCASSLQGGNYGYTFGSGTRLTVV.

The chain's CDR3 is CASSLGGLAGETEQFF. In DNA, the CDR3 is TGTGCCAGCAGCTTAGGAGGACTAGCGGGAGAGACTGAGCAGTTCTTC. The chain employs TRBV11-3 and TRBJ2-1; TRBD2 aligns across 13 bases. The germline gives CDR1 SGHNT, CDR2 YENEEA. The CDR3 has 16 residues. V dropped 1 base and J dropped 9; count of bases not matched to a gene: 6.

The chain has TRBV5-1 and TRBJ1-4; 9 bases are a match to TRBD1. CDR3 length: 16 amino acids. Germline V gene sequence: CDR1 SGHRS, CDR2 YFSETQ. J lost 10 bases, V lost 2 bases, and 12 bases had no gene match. In nucleotides, the CDR3 is TGCGCCAGCAGCTTAAACCTCCGGGACAGGGTTGCAAAACTGTTTTTT. Amino acid sequence: CASSLNLRDRVAKLFF.

The V and J genes are TRBV5-3 and TRBJ1-5, with a tentative D call TRBD1 (6 bases). TRBV5-3 is designated an ORF whose function remains uncertain. Trimming pared 4 bases from V and 5 bases from J, leaving 13 bases between. The CDR3 has 14 residues. Written as DNA, the CDR3 is TGTGCCAGAAGCCCGCGGGGGCTGGATCAGCCCCAGCATTTT. Amino acids: CARSPRGLDQPQHF.

The CDR3 DNA reads as TGTGCCAGCAGCAAGACAGTTCTGGAGGAAAAACTGTTTTTT. It yields the protein CASSKTVLEEKLFF. The chain is built from TRBV21-1 and TRBJ1-4; TRBD1, the table's D call, lacks a check against the DNA. TRBV21-1 is a pseudogene segment. This CDR3 has 14 amino acids.

The chain uses TRBV28 and TRBJ2-5; the D gene is possibly TRBD1 (5 bases). CDR3 size: 13 residues. The germline V gene encodes CDR1 MDHEN and CDR2 SYDVKM. V was trimmed by 6 bases and J by 1 base, leaving 9 bases between them. The CDR3 sequence: CASRAQGQETQYF. Here the CDR3 DNA reads TGTGCCAGCAGGGCCCAGGGCCAAGAGACCCAGTACTTC.

V and J are TRBV7-3 and TRBJ2-1; TRBD2 aligns across 14 bases. Trimming took 0 bases from V and 2 from J; bases not matched to a gene: 6. The CDR3 is 19 amino acids. The germline V gene encodes CDR1 SGHTA and CDR2 FQGTGA. The CDR3 here is CASSLTVGGLAGAYNEQFF. The CDR3 region has the DNA TGTGCCAGCAGCTTAACCGTGGGGGGACTAGCGGGGGCCTACAATGAGCAGTTCTTC.